The 10 T cell receptor beta chains below come from one sample, sequenced in a study of cytomegalovirus exposure and HLA in healthy donors. Primers: 60 Vbeta forward and 13 Jbeta reverse. Data came from immunoSEQ multiplex PCR; TCRdb stores just in-frame clones and leaves some out. The data hold about 150,000 clones, with roughly 86% observed a single time. Material: PBMCs. The receptors originated from a girl between 10 and 17 years old in good health and CMV-seropositive.

The chain has TRBV10-1 and TRBJ1-2; 10 bases are shared with TRBD1. V shed 2 bases, J shed 2 bases, and the junction held 2 bases outside the gene matches. Germline V lookup: CDR1 WNHNN, CDR2 SYGVQD (reference sequence). The length of the CDR3 is 15 residues. The CDR3 protein is CASSEKGQGNYGYTF. The CDR3 coding sequence is TGCGCCAGCAGTGAGAAGGGACAGGGGAACTATGGCTACACCTTC.

This CDR3 reads CASANVDQDQPQHF. The CDR3 DNA reads as TGTGCTAGTGCCAACGTCGACCAGGATCAGCCCCAGCATTTT. This chain joins TRBV12-5 and TRBJ1-5; D not certain. Germline V gene data show CDR1 as LGHNT and CDR2 as FRNRAP. The V end was cut by 7 bases, the J end by 5 bases, with 15 bases between. The length of the CDR3 is 14 residues.

The chain carries TRBV11-2 and TRBJ1-4; 10 bases line up with TRBD1. Germline loops: CDR1 SGHAT, CDR2 FQNNGV. V trimming: 3 bases; J trimming: 7 bases; junction bases outside the gene matches: 5. The CDR3 totals 15 residues. This CDR3 is CASSFRQGASEKLFF. CDR3 coding DNA: TGTGCCAGCAGCTTCCGACAGGGGGCGAGTGAAAAACTGTTTTTT.

In this sample, this clone turned up once. The chain has TRBV27 and TRBJ2-2, with D perhaps matching TRBD1 (5 bases). V was cut by 2 bases and J by 4 bases, with 8 bases left in between. Germline assignment: CDR1 MNHEY and CDR2 SMNVEV (reference sequence). The CDR3 loop spans 14 amino acids. CDR3 DNA sequence: TGTGCCAGCAGTTTAGACAGACTCACCGGGGAGCTGTTTTTT. Translated: CASSLDRLTGELFF.

This sequence joins TRBV28 and TRBJ1-5, with 7 bases that match TRBD1. Germline-derived CDR1 and CDR2 are MDHEN and SYDVKM. The CDR3 has 14 amino acids. V gave up 2 bases and J gave up 11 bases; unmatched junction bases: 9. CDR3 DNA: TGTGCCAGCAGTTTACGACAGGGCCATGGGGCCCAGCATTTT. It translates to CASSLRQGHGAQHF.

The gene calls are TRBV19 and TRBJ1-2, with TRBD1 matching 7 bases. Per the germline V gene, CDR1 is LNHDA and CDR2 is SQIVND (reference sequence). The junction had 16 bases not matched to a gene; V was cut back by 6 bases and J by 6 bases. The CDR3 loop spans 16 amino acids. CDR3 nucleotides: TGTGCCAGTAGCCCGTCCTTCGCGGGACAGATCAATGGCTACACCTTC. Amino acids: CASSPSFAGQINGYTF.

This rearrangement joins TRBV6-6 to TRBJ2-5; 9 nucleotides line up with TRBD2. The CDR3 consists of 15 residues. Germline V gene lookup returns CDR1 MNHNY and CDR2 SVGAGI (reference sequence). V was pared by 5 bases and J by 4 bases, with 8 bases of the junction left unmatched. CDR3 residues: CASSPGGRGGETQYF. The CDR3, as DNA: TGTGCCAGCAGTCCGGGGGGGCGGGGGGGAGAGACCCAGTACTTC.

The V call is TRBV4-2, the J call TRBJ1-1; D possibly corresponds to TRBD1 (5 bases). V was shortened by 1 base and J by 0 bases, with 15 bases between the two germline ends. Per germline, CDR1 LGHNA and CDR2 YNFKEQ. The CDR3 loop spans 17 amino acids. DNA of the CDR3: TGTGCCAGCAGCCAAGGGGTTGCGGGACTCCTGAACACTGAAGCTTTCTTT. Its protein is CASSQGVAGLLNTEAFF.

The chain links TRBV4-1 to TRBJ1-1; D perhaps matches TRBD1 (5 bases). The length of the CDR3 is 14 residues. V was cut by 1 base and J by 1 base, with 7 bases left in between. Germline CDR1 MGHRA, CDR2 YSYEKL. The chain's CDR3 is CASSQVRGNTEAFF. The CDR3 DNA is TGCGCCAGCAGCCAAGTTAGGGGGAACACTGAAGCTTTCTTT.

The chain links TRBV29-1 to TRBJ1-2; 7 nucleotides agree with TRBD1. The CDR3 spans 13 residues. J gave up 4 bases and V 3 bases, and 5 bases lay outside the gene matches. Germline V gene lookup returns CDR1 SQVTM and CDR2 ANQGSEA. CDR3 in DNA: TGCAGCGTTGACTACAGGGGCGTCTATGGCTACACCTTC. Protein product: CSVDYRGVYGYTF.